The 5 T cell receptor beta chains listed next were all sequenced from one sample in a study of cytomegalovirus exposure and HLA in healthy donors. PCR used 60 Vbeta primers and 13 Jbeta primers. TCRdb's copy holds only in-frame clones and misses some; the assay was immunoSEQ multiplex PCR. The table shows approximately 100,000 clones, with around 82% occurring only once. Material: PBMCs. The receptors were sampled from a man aged 18 to 29 in good health and CMV-seronegative.

This chain uses TRBV10-1 with TRBJ1-2, with a possible D match to TRBD1 (6 bases). Germline assignment: CDR1 WNHNN and CDR2 SYGVQD (reference sequence). V lost 3 bases to trimming and J lost 6 bases, with 17 bases between them. This CDR3 is built from 15 residues. The CDR3 DNA is TGCGCCAGCAGTGAAGTCGACATAAAGGGGGATGGCTACACCTTC. Its translation is CASSEVDIKGDGYTF.

The chain uses TRBV5-1 and TRBJ1-1; TRBD1 is a possible D gene (5 bases). This CDR3 is built from 17 residues. Germline V lookup: CDR1 SGHRS, CDR2 YFSETQ. Deletions cut 4 bases from V and 4 bases from J, with 23 bases between. The CDR3 bases are TGCGCCAGCAGCCCCCTTCCCCAGGGAACTTCGGGCACTGAAGCTTTCTTT. Residues: CASSPLPQGTSGTEAFF.

This clone was observed a handful of times. The chain joins TRBV6-5 to TRBJ1-5, with D perhaps matching TRBD1 (5 bases). Germline V gene data show CDR1 as MNHEY and CDR2 as SVGAGI. The CDR3 spans 12 residues. Trimming took off 6 bases at V and 7 bases at J, with 10 bases between the two ends. The CDR3 loop is CASRGSGQPQHF. Written as DNA, the CDR3 is TGTGCCAGCAGGGGATCAGGGCAGCCCCAGCATTTT.

This clone was detected only a few times. This chain links TRBV4-2 with TRBJ2-1, with TRBD2 matching over 11 bases. Germline-derived CDR1 and CDR2 are LGHNA and YNFKEQ. The CDR3 has 15 amino acids. The V gene end was trimmed by 2 bases and the J gene end by 5 bases; junction bases not matched to a gene: 2. CDR3 residues: CASSQLAGGNNEQFF. The CDR3 DNA is TGTGCCAGCAGCCAACTAGCGGGGGGTAACAATGAGCAGTTCTTC.

The V gene is TRBV9, the J gene TRBJ1-2; D perhaps matches TRBD1 (5 bases). The length of the CDR3 is 17 residues. Germline lookup yields CDR1 SGDLS and CDR2 YYNGEE. V dropped 0 bases and J dropped 7 bases, with 22 bases sitting between them. CDR3 nucleotide sequence: TGTGCCAGCAGCGTAGAGGAGGCGGGGGGTGTCGATGTTGGCTACACCTTC. Protein: CASSVEEAGGVDVGYTF.